This TCR beta chain came from a study of graft-versus-host responses after intestinal transplantation. Of note for this clone: Antigen: not known.

The method was immunoSEQ multiplex PCR; TCRdb's version includes in-frame clones alone and lacks a portion of them. In the table there are some 86,000 clones, just over 90% of which are singletons. Germline V gene lookup returns CDR1 WSHSY and CDR2 SAAADI. V was clipped by 6 bases and J by 2 bases, with 13 bases between them. CDR3 size: 14 residues. The material was unstimulated CD8+ T cells sorted from spleen or lymph node cells, obtained before intestinal transplant. This sequence joins TRBV10-2 and TRBJ1-1; D may be TRBD1 (6 bases). This sequence originates from a human donor who received an intestinal transplant. The CDR3 region is CASRTGKYNTEAFF. The CDR3 region has the DNA TGCGCCAGCAGGACAGGAAAATATAACACTGAAGCTTTCTTT.